The T cell receptor beta chain described here comes from a study of blood T cell repertoires in COVID-19 (dated by TCRdb to the early 2020s). Context from the whole study: Collaborator samples came from the United States, Italy and Spain and covered acute and convalescent phases of COVID-19. Where available, HLA class I and class II types were obtained from metadata supplied by the sample provider rather than from assay-based typing. The material from the prospective study consisted of cDNA or gDNA derived from T cells, B-cell-depleted T cells, or PBMCs. The dataset comprised deeply sampled blood TCRbeta repertoires from subjects exposed to, actively infected with, or recovered from COVID-19. The samples were drawn from the first 160 participants of the ongoing ImmuneRACE study and from some 1,300 subjects provided by 6 global collaborators. A freely available public database, intended as a resource for researchers studying the immune response to SARS-CoV-2, is where the repertoires were released. Nearly every sample came with metadata listing a de-identified subject ID, COVID-19 status, age in years and sex.

General study outcomes and caveats: How much clinical and demographic metadata was included differed by source and by participant, and the metadata was provided uncurated.

TCRbeta CDR3 regions were amplified from genomic DNA using the immunoSEQ Assay, a bias-controlled multiplex PCR. The study's own analysis went as follows. The number of nucleated cells in each sample was estimated by amplification of reference gene primers within the assay. To quantify the absolute abundance of each unique TCRbeta CDR3 rearrangement, sequence reads were collapsed and filtered. For each sample, productive Simpson clonality was calculated as the square root of Simpson's diversity index over productive rearrangements. TCRdb limited this immuneACCESS table to in-frame rearrangements with V and J called. A share of clones is missing; checked studies link under half to unresolved V genes, and the rest is unexplained. D and trimming come from the DNA, and the V and J calls and clone size come from that table. This sample holds approximately 120,000 clones; about 80% were observed only once. The ten largest clones capture 6.6% of the sample.

The collaborating institutions used their own protocols to collect whole blood in K2EDTA tubes. For TCRbeta analysis, collaborators shipped samples as frozen whole blood, isolated PBMCs, or DNA extracted from either of those sample types. The V end gives up 0 bases and the J end 4 bases, leaving 8 bases in the junction not matched to a gene. CDR1 is given as MRHNA and CDR2 as SNTAGT, both from the germline V gene. From the cysteine through the phenylalanine, the CDR3 covers 17 amino acids. CDR3 DNA is the only sequence kept; it has 51 bases, read in frame from the first base. Comments on this clone: The antigen it recognizes is unknown. It has no much larger one-base neighbor in the sample; base qualities were not kept.

Here the chain combines TRBV6-4 and TRBJ2-1; TRBD2 matches 8 bases in the middle. This TCR was recovered from a woman in her forties or fifties with acute or convalescent COVID-19. What was sequenced was peripheral blood. The DNA sequence follows: TGTGCCAGCAGTGACTCGGGTCTAGCGGGCGCTTACAATGAGCAGTTCTTC. Its protein reads: CASSDSGLAGAYNEQFF.